This T cell receptor (beta chain) was identified during a study of T cell responses to AZD1222 COVID-19 vaccine. Study-level background: Researchers grouped second doses given at about 4 or about 12 weeks into one pool.

Germline V gene sequence: CDR1 SGDLS, CDR2 YYNGEE. With 4 bases removed from V and 1 base from J, the gap between germline ends came to 11 bases. The CDR3 is made up of 14 amino acids. TCRdb's table, derived via immunoSEQ multiplex PCR, lists solely in-frame clones and lacks some. Of around 180,000 clones in the sample, almost 95% were seen once. The specimen comprised peripheral blood, sampled on day 0 of AZD1222 vaccination. This TCR came from an adult in good health. This chain connects TRBV9 to TRBJ1-1; D remains unclear. The DNA for the CDR3 is TGTGCCAGCAGCCGAACGGGTTCGAACACTGAAGCTTTCTTT. As protein: CASSRTGSNTEAFF.